This is a list of T cell receptor beta chains from one sample in a study of shared clonotypes between healthy human individuals. The table came from immunoSEQ multiplex PCR; TCRdb's copy has only in-frame clones and leaves some out. The sample carries about 2.4 million clones, roughly 93% recorded once. The sample comprised naive CD4+ T cells from PBMCs. The receptors were gathered from a man between 18 and 29 years old in good health. Some clones in this sample may be carry-over from other donors' samples. Each CDR3 is given with its conserved first and last residue. D genes are given only for firm matches. Only some rows state a clone size, as once, few, many or a class for expanded clones.

TRBJ2-1,TRBD2,TRBV19,NA,TGTGCCAGTAGTATAGGTGGCGGGAGGCCCTCACGTATTTACAATGAGCAGTTCTTC,CASSIGGGRPSRIYNEQFF
TRBJ2-1,TRBD2,TRBV7-3,NA,TGTGCCAGCAGCTCCCAAGGAGCGGGAGGTTACAATGAGCAGTTCTTC,CASSSQGAGGYNEQFF
TRBJ2-3,TRBD1,TRBV5-1,NA,TGCGCCAGCTTGGCCGGGACAGGGTACGCAGATACGCAGTATTTT,CASLAGTGYADTQYF
TRBJ2-5,NA,TRBV27,NA,TGTGCCAGCAGTCACTGGGGGGTGAGGCGGGATACCCAGTACTTC,CASSHWGVRRDTQYF
TRBJ2-3,TRBD2,TRBV5-1,NA,TGCGCCAGCAGCTCGGGACTAGCCCTAAGCACAGATACGCAGTATTTT,CASSSGLALSTDTQYF
TRBJ2-4,NA,TRBV7-9,once,TGTGCCAGCAGCAGCGCAGGGAGAGCCAAAAACATTCAGTACTTC,CASSSAGRAKNIQYF
TRBJ2-7,NA,TRBV5-6,NA,TGTGCCAGCAGCTTGACCACAGGGAGGTACGAGCAGTACTTC,CASSLTTGRYEQYF
TRBJ2-4,NA,TRBV28,NA,TGTGCCAGCTCCCACGAAAACATTCAGTACTTC,CASSHENIQYF
TRBJ2-7,NA,TRBV5-1,NA,TGCGCCAGCAGCTTGGGGGTCAGAGAATACGAGCAGTACTTC,CASSLGVREYEQYF
TRBJ2-2,TRBD2,TRBV7-2,NA,TGTGCCAGCAGCTTATTGGGACTAGTCGGCACCGGGGAGCTGTTTTTT,CASSLLGLVGTGELFF
TRBJ2-7,NA,TRBV6-1,NA,TGTGCCAGCAGTGGCTTCCCCTACGAGCAGTACTTC,CASSGFPYEQYF
TRBJ2-3,TRBD1,TRBV25-1,NA,TGTGCCAGCAGTGAGTGGTATGGGACAGGGGGGAGAGATACGCAGTATTTT,CASSEWYGTGGRDTQYF
TRBJ2-1,TRBD2,TRBV6-1,NA,TGTGCCAGCAGTGATGTCGGGAGGGCCGATGAGCAGTTCTTC,CASSDVGRADEQFF
TRBJ2-7,TRBD1,TRBV11-2,NA,TGTGCCAGCAGCCTCGGACAGGGGGTCACCTACGAGCAGTACTTC,CASSLGQGVTYEQYF
TRBJ1-5,NA,TRBV19,NA,TGTGCCACCTCCCGGGCCCCGAATCAGCCCCAGCATTTT,CATSRAPNQPQHF
TRBJ1-3,NA,TRBV6-1,once,TGTGCCAGCAGTCCTCCGCGAGGAAACACCATATATTTT,CASSPPRGNTIYF
TRBJ2-7,TRBD1,TRBV28,NA,TGTGCCAGCAGCACTCCGTCGGGACAGACTCACGAGCAGTACTTC,CASSTPSGQTHEQYF
TRBJ2-7,NA,TRBV28,NA,TGTGCCAGCAGTCACCCGGGCCCCAGGCCCTACGAGCAGTACTTC,CASSHPGPRPYEQYF
TRBJ2-7,TRBD1,TRBV2,NA,TGTGCCAGCAAGGACAGGGGGCTTAGCTCCTACGAGCAGTACTTC,CASKDRGLSSYEQYF
TRBJ2-7,TRBD2,TRBV5-4,NA,TGTGCCAGCAGCTTTAACGGCGCGGGGGACGAGCAGTACTTC,CASSFNGAGDEQYF
TRBJ1-2,NA,TRBV29-1,NA,TGCAGCGTTCCCGGTGACGCTAACTATGGCTACACCTTC,CSVPGDANYGYTF
TRBJ2-1,NA,TRBV6-6,NA,TGTGCCAGCAGTTCCCGTCGGGGTGGAAATGAGCAGTTCTTC,CASSSRRGGNEQFF
TRBJ2-1,TRBD1,TRBV18,NA,TGTGCCAGCTCAGCACAGGGGTACAATGAGCAGTTCTTC,CASSAQGYNEQFF
TRBJ1-5,TRBD1,TRBV6-4,NA,TGTGCCGGTTCCTCGGACAGGCGTCAGCCCCAGCATTTT,CAGSSDRRQPQHF
TRBJ1-2,NA,TRBV5-8,NA,TGTGCCAGCAGCCCCAGGGAAGCTACTAACTATGGCTACACCTTC,CASSPREATNYGYTF
TRBJ1-1,NA,TRBV6-5,few,TGTGCCAGCAGTTATCGGAGCACGGACACTGAAGCTTTCTTT,CASSYRSTDTEAFF
TRBJ1-1,TRBD1,TRBV5-1,NA,TGCGCCAGCAGCTCGGACAGGGGGTTGAACACTGAAGCTTTCTTT,CASSSDRGLNTEAFF
TRBJ2-7,NA,TRBV5-1,NA,TGCGCCAGCAGCTTCCGACAGTTTTCCGAGCAGTACTTC,CASSFRQFSEQYF
TRBJ2-5,NA,TRBV4-2,NA,TGTGCCAGCAGCCAAACAACCTCGCTTGGCAGGGTAAGGGAGACCCAGTACTTC,CASSQTTSLGRVRETQYF
TRBJ2-1,TRBD2,TRBV19,NA,TGTGCCAGTACTAGCGGGAGGGTAGGGGAGCAGTTCTTC,CASTSGRVGEQFF
TRBJ2-7,TRBD2,TRBV23-1,NA,TGCGCCAGCAGTCGGCGGGGACTAGCGGAGCTCCGGAGCCACGAGCAGTACTTC,CASSRRGLAELRSHEQYF
TRBJ2-1,TRBD1,TRBV2,NA,TGTGCCAGCAGCTATCTGCAGGGGGAAGGTGAGCAGTTCTTC,CASSYLQGEGEQFF
TRBJ2-7,NA,TRBV19,NA,TGTGCCAGTAGTAAAACCCTGGGGGGGCGGCGGTACGAGCAGTACTTC,CASSKTLGGRRYEQYF
TRBJ1-4,NA,TRBV18,NA,TGTGCCAGCTCACCACAGGAGTCTAATGAAAAACTGTTTTTT,CASSPQESNEKLFF
TRBJ2-2,TRBD1,TRBV9,NA,TGTGCCAGCAGCACGGACAGGATTTTAGGGGAGCTGTTTTTT,CASSTDRILGELFF
TRBJ2-5,TRBD1,TRBV5-1,NA,TGCGCCAGCAGCTCTTCGACAGGGGAAGAGACCCAGTACTTC,CASSSSTGEETQYF
TRBJ2-3,TRBD1,TRBV7-3,once,TGTGCCAGCAGCTTAGGACAGGGAGAGACAGATACGCAGTATTTT,CASSLGQGETDTQYF
TRBJ2-7,NA,TRBV29-1,NA,TGCAGCGTTGTCGAAAGGAGTAACTACGAGCAGTACTTC,CSVVERSNYEQYF
TRBJ1-5,NA,TRBV27,NA,TGTGCCAGCAGTTCGGTGGGGGTTAATAGCAATCAGCCCCAGCATTTT,CASSSVGVNSNQPQHF
TRBJ1-4,NA,TRBV11-2,NA,TGTGCCAGCAGCTTATCCAGAATTGGCGAAAAACTGTTTTTT,CASSLSRIGEKLFF
TRBJ2-3,TRBD2,TRBV27,NA,TGTGCCAGCAGCGGGACTAGCGGCACAGATACGCAGTATTTT,CASSGTSGTDTQYF
TRBJ2-7,NA,TRBV11-3,NA,TGTGCCAGCAGCCCCATGGGTGGGAGTAACGAGCAGTACTTC,CASSPMGGSNEQYF
TRBJ1-1,TRBD1,TRBV7-3,NA,TGTGCCAGCAGCTTGTGGGGCAGGGGGCGGAACACTGAAGCTTTCTTT,CASSLWGRGRNTEAFF
TRBJ1-1,NA,TRBV5-1,NA,TGCGCCAGCAGCTTGGGCCAGGGCGGCACTGAAGCTTTCTTT,CASSLGQGGTEAFF
TRBJ2-2,TRBD2,TRBV7-9,once,TGTGCCAGCAGCTCTAGCGGAACGAACACCGGGGAGCTGTTTTTT,CASSSSGTNTGELFF
TRBJ1-2,NA,TRBV27,NA,TGTGCCAGCGGTCATGACCGGGACGGAAAGGACTATGGCTACACCTTC,CASGHDRDGKDYGYTF
TRBJ2-5,NA,TRBV9,NA,TGTGCCAGCAGCGTAGAGGCAGACTACAGGTGGGAGACCCAGTACTTC,CASSVEADYRWETQYF
TRBJ1-2,NA,TRBV19,NA,TGTGCCAGTAGTAGGCTCTTGGGGGATGGCTACACCTTC,CASSRLLGDGYTF
TRBJ2-6,NA,TRBV5-1,NA,TGCGCCAGCAGCTTCGATAGGGGGGCCAACGTCCTGACTTTC,CASSFDRGANVLTF
TRBJ2-5,NA,TRBV6-1,NA,TGTGCCAGCAGTGGCAGTGTACGGGAGACCCAGTACTTC,CASSGSVRETQYF
TRBJ2-1,TRBD1,TRBV29-1,NA,TGCAGCGTTACAGGTTTGACAGGGGGCAAATACAATGAGCAGTTCTTC,CSVTGLTGGKYNEQFF
TRBJ2-2,NA,TRBV9,NA,TGTGCCAGCAGCGTCCGACAGGGAGGGGACACCGGGGAGCTGTTTTTT,CASSVRQGGDTGELFF
TRBJ2-3,NA,TRBV21-1,once,TGTGCCAGCAGCTATTCGACCTGCACAGATACGCAGTATTTT,CASSYSTCTDTQYF
TRBJ1-5,NA,TRBV5-4,NA,TGTGCCAGCAGCTTTAAGGGCGAAGGCAATCAGCCCCAGCATTTT,CASSFKGEGNQPQHF